This T cell receptor beta chain derives from a study of cytomegalovirus exposure and HLA in healthy donors. Use of 60 Vbeta and 13 Jbeta primers characterized the PCR. Clones were sequenced by immunoSEQ multiplex PCR, and TCRdb holds only the in-frame ones, with some missing. The data contain 75,000 to 100,000 clones, about 80% of them singletons. With regard to this clone: What it recognizes is unknown.

V lost 4 bases to trimming and J lost 2 bases; unmatched junction nucleotides: 5. This CDR3 has 16 residues. Germline V gene sequence: CDR1 SGDLS, CDR2 YYNGEE. The study, taken as a whole, reports: When a later analysis compared HLA-associated TCR beta chains with equally common others, the HLA-associated chains turned out to be more clonally expanded and to have lower generation probabilities. Researchers reported in a later analysis that a missense DCLRE1C variant was tied to TCR beta V- and J-gene trimming.

The clonotype originates from a young man in good health and CMV-seropositive. Material for sequencing was PBMCs. V and J are TRBV9 and TRBJ2-1; TRBD2 aligns across 11 bases. CDR3 sequence (DNA): TGTGCCAGCAGCATACTAGCGGGGGAGGCCTACAATGAGCAGTTCTTC. Protein product: CASSILAGEAYNEQFF.